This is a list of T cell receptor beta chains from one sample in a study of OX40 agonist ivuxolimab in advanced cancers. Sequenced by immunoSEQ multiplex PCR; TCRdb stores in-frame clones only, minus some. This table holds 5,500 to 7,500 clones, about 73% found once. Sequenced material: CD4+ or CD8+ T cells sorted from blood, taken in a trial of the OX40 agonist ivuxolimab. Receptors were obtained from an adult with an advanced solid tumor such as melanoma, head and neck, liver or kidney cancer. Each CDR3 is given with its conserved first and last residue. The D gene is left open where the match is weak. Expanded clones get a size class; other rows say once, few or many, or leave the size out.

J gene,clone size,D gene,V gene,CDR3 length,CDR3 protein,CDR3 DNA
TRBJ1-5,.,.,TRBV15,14,CATSRDRGNQPQHF,TGTGCCACCAGCAGAGATAGAGGGAATCAGCCCCAGCATTTT
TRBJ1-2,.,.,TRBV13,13,CASSLVGSEGYTF,TGTGCCAGCAGCTTAGTGGGATCGGAAGGCTACACCTTC
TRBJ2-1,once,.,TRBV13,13,CASSLGGDNEQFF,TGTGCCAGCAGCTTAGGAGGGGACAATGAGCAGTTCTTC
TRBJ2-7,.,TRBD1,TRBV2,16,CASSEGAGGPSYEQYF,TGTGCCAGCAGTGAAGGGGCAGGGGGTCCCTCCTACGAGCAGTACTTC
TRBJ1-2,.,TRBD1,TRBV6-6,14,CASSYGRGVEGYTF,TGTGCCAGCAGTTACGGCAGGGGGGTGGAAGGCTACACCTTC
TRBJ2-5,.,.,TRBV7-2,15,CASSLEGHLGETQYF,TGTGCCAGCAGCTTAGAAGGACACCTGGGAGAGACCCAGTACTTC
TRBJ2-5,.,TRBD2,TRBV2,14,CASSGSGGFETQYF,TGTGCCAGCAGTGGTAGCGGGGGGTTTGAGACCCAGTACTTC
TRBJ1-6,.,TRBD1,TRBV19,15,CASSIGQGAISPLHF,TGTGCCAGTAGTATAGGACAGGGGGCGATTTCACCCCTCCACTTT
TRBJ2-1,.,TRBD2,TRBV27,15,CASSEGLAGVNEQFF,TGTGCCAGCAGCGAGGGACTAGCGGGAGTCAATGAGCAGTTCTTC
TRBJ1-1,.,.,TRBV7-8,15,CASSIHGLMNTEAFF,TGTGCCAGCAGTATACACGGACTGATGAACACTGAAGCTTTCTTT
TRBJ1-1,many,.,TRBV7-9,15,CASSLASLVSTEAFF,TGTGCCAGCAGCTTAGCGTCTTTGGTTAGCACTGAAGCTTTCTTT
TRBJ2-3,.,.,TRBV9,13,CASSVGGTDTQYF,TGTGCCAGCAGCGTCGGCGGCACAGATACGCAGTATTTT
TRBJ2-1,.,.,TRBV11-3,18,CASSLDRGHLQSYNEQFF,TGTGCCAGCAGCTTAGACAGGGGACATCTGCAAAGTTACAATGAGCAGTTCTTC
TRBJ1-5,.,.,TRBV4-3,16,CASSQDFPEGNQPQHF,TGCGCCAGCAGCCAAGATTTCCCTGAGGGCAATCAGCCCCAGCATTTT
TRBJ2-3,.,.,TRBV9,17,CASSVGEDPQETDTQYF,TGTGCCAGCAGCGTAGGAGAGGACCCACAGGAGACAGATACGCAGTATTTT
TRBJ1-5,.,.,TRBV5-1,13,CASSLGGPQPQHF,TGCGCCAGCAGCTTGGGGGGCCCTCAGCCCCAGCATTTT
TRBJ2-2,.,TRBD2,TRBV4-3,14,CASSHGTSTGELFF,TGCGCCAGCAGCCACGGGACTAGCACCGGGGAGCTGTTTTTT
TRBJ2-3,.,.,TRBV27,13,CASIRPGTDTQYF,TGTGCCAGCATCCGACCGGGTACAGATACGCAGTATTTT
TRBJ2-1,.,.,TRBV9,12,CASSAQGGEQFF,TGTGCCAGCAGCGCGCAGGGGGGTGAGCAGTTCTTC
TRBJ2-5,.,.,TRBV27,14,CASRPGIAGETQYF,TGTGCCAGCAGACCCGGGATCGCGGGGGAGACCCAGTACTTC
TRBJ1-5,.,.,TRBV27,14,CAIPGGDRNQPQHF,TGTGCCATCCCGGGAGGGGACCGCAATCAGCCCCAGCATTTT
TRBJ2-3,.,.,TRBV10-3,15,CAISVQGDSRDTQYF,TGTGCCATCTCCGTCCAGGGGGACTCCAGGGATACGCAGTATTTT
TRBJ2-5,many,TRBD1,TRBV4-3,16,CASSQGPGQGKETQYF,TGCGCCAGCAGCCAGGGTCCGGGACAGGGGAAAGAGACCCAGTACTTC
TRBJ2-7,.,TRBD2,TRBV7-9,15,CASSFNGRSPYEQYF,TGTGCCAGCAGCTTTAACGGGAGGTCCCCCTACGAGCAGTACTTC
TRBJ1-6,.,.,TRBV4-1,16,CASSQVASSYNSPLHF,TGCGCCAGCAGCCAAGTGGCGAGCTCCTATAATTCACCCCTCCACTTT
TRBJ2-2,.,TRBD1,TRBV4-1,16,CASSQGTGSNTGELFF,TGCGCCAGCAGCCAAGGGACAGGGTCAAACACCGGGGAGCTGTTTTTT
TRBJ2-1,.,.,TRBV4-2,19,CASSQIFVGSSLSYNEQFF,TGTGCCAGCAGCCAGATCTTCGTTGGGAGCTCTCTGTCCTACAATGAGCAGTTCTTC
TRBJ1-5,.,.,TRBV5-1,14,CASSSGWGNQPQHF,TGCGCCAGCAGCTCCGGGTGGGGCAATCAGCCCCAGCATTTT
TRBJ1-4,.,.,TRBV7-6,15,CASSLGQVQGEKLFF,TGTGCCAGCAGCTTGGGCCAGGTCCAAGGGGAAAAACTGTTTTTT
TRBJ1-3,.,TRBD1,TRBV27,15,CASQARGYTGNTIYF,TGTGCCAGCCAAGCCAGGGGGTACACTGGAAACACCATATATTTT
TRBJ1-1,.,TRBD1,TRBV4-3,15,CASSQHTGGNTEAFF,TGCGCCAGCAGCCAGCATACAGGGGGGAACACTGAAGCTTTCTTT
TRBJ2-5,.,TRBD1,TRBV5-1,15,CANSGTGGGGETQYF,TGCGCCAACAGCGGGACAGGGGGCGGAGGAGAGACCCAGTACTTC
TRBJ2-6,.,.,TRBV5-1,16,CASSLAKGFGANVLTF,TGCGCCAGCAGCTTGGCCAAGGGGTTTGGGGCCAACGTCCTGACTTTC
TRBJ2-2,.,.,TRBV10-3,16,CAISGEHNLNTGELFF,TGTGCCATCAGTGGAGAACATAACTTGAACACCGGGGAGCTGTTTTTT
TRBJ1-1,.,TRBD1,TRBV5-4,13,CASRKSGGAEAFF,TGTGCCAGCAGAAAATCAGGGGGGGCTGAAGCTTTCTTT
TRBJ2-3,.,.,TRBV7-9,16,CASSPVEGPSTDTQYF,TGTGCCAGCAGCCCGGTGGAGGGCCCTAGCACAGATACGCAGTATTTT
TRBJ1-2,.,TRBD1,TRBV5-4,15,CASSNRGQGFDGYTF,TGTGCCAGCAGCAACCGAGGACAGGGGTTTGATGGCTACACCTTC
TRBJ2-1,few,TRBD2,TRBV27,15,CASRSSISGYNEQFF,TGTGCCAGCAGAAGTTCGATTAGCGGGTACAATGAGCAGTTCTTC
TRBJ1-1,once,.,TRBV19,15,CASSIDWDGNTEAFF,TGTGCCAGTAGTATAGATTGGGACGGGAACACTGAAGCTTTCTTT
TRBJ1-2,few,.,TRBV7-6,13,CASSSSVNYGYTF,TGTGCCAGCAGCTCAAGTGTCAACTATGGCTACACCTTC
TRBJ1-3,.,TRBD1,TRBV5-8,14,CASSFRTGGNTIYF,TGTGCCAGCAGCTTCCGGACAGGGGGAAACACCATATATTTT
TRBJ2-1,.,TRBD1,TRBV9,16,CASSVGGQGWYNEQFF,TGTGCCAGCAGCGTAGGCGGACAGGGGTGGTACAATGAGCAGTTCTTC
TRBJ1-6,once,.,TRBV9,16,CASSVGMTSYNSPLHF,TGTGCCAGCAGCGTTGGCATGACCTCCTATAATTCACCCCTCCACTTT